This T cell receptor beta chain was sequenced for a study of early T cells in non-severe SARS-CoV-2 infection. Study-level background: Sequencing was performed on bulk RNA from unsorted whole blood, leaving chains unpaired. Study conclusions and caveats: Matching with VDJdb favored anti-spike CD8 responses (missing private and CD4 specificities).

This clonotype showed up many times. What it binds is unknown. Individual cDNA molecules received unique molecular identifiers. TCRdb itself ran the 5' RACE reads through MiXCR, one entry per CDR3 protein. The sample consists of about 28,000 distinct CDR3 sequences, over 4.5% of them appearing once. Trimming removed 1 base from V and 4 bases from J, with 14 bases in between. Germline V lookup: CDR1 LNHNV, CDR2 YYDKDF (reference sequence). The CDR3 length is 15 residues. This TCR derives from an adult who was a healthcare worker with PCR-confirmed SARS-CoV-2 infection or an uninfected control (not recorded which). The input for sequencing was whole blood, taken at baseline. The chain links TRBV15 to TRBJ2-7; D is tentatively TRBD1 or TRBD2 (5 bases each). Here the CDR3 reads CATSRGGLGEYEQYF. The CDR3 nucleotides are TGTGCCACCAGCAGAGGTGGTTTGGGGGAGTACGAGCAGTACTTC.